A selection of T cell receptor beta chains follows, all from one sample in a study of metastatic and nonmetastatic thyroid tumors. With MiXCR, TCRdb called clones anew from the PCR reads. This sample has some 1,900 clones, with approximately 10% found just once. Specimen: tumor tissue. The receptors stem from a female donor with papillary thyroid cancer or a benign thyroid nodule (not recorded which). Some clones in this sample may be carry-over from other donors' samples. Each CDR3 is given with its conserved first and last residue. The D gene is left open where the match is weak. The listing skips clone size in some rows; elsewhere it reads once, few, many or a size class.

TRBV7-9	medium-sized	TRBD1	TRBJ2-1	CASSDGQGRDNEQFF	TGTGCCAGCAGCGACGGACAGGGAAGGGACAATGAGCAGTTCTTC
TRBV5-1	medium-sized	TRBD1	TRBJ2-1	CASSLGQGYNEQFF	TGCGCCAGCAGCTTGGGACAGGGGTACAATGAGCAGTTCTTC
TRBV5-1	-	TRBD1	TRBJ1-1	CASGTGATEAFF	TGCGCCAGCGGTACAGGGGCCACTGAAGCTTTCTTT
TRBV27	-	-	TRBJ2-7	CASSRQGRGYYEQYF	TGTGCCAGCAGCCGACAGGGGAGGGGATACTACGAGCAGTACTTC
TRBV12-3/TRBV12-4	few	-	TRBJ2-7	CASSQLGGADEQYF	TGTGCCAGCAGTCAGCTAGGGGGGGCAGACGAGCAGTACTTC
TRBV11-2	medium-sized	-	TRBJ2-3	CASSLGGDTQYF	TGTGCCAGCAGCTTAGGGGGGGATACGCAGTATTTT
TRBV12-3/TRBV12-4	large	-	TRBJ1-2	CASTLGGMGGYYGYTF	TGTGCCAGCACACTAGGGGGTATGGGGGGCTACTATGGCTACACCTTC
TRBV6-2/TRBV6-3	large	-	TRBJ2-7	CASSYRGFYEQYF	TGTGCCAGCAGTTATCGGGGGTTCTACGAGCAGTACTTC
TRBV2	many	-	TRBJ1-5	CASRDSSNQPQHF	TGTGCCAGCAGAGACAGTAGCAATCAGCCCCAGCATTTT
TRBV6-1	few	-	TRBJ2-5	CASSLGTRDLVETQYF	TGTGCCAGCAGTTTGGGGACACGGGACCTAGTGGAGACCCAGTACTTC
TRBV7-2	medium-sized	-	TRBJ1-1	CASSPPDRMNTEAFF	TGTGCCAGCAGCCCACCAGACAGGATGAACACTGAAGCTTTCTTT
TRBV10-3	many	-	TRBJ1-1	CAISGGGVTEAFF	TGTGCCATCAGCGGGGGGGGTGTCACTGAAGCTTTCTTT
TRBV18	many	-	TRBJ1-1	CASSLDRLNTEAFF	TGTGCCAGCTCACTCGACAGGCTGAACACTGAAGCTTTCTTT
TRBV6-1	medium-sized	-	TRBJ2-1	CASSPGIYNEQFF	TGTGCCAGCAGCCCCGGGATTTACAATGAGCAGTTCTTC
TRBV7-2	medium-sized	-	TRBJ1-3	CASSPDGGLGNTIYF	TGTGCCAGCAGCCCTGATGGGGGGCTCGGAAACACCATATATTTT
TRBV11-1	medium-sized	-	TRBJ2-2	CASSLIPGKGTGELFF	TGTGCCAGCAGCTTAATCCCCGGGAAAGGCACCGGGGAGCTGTTTTTT
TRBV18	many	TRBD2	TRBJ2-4	CASSPPGGSGDYKNIQYF	TGTGCCAGCTCACCACCGGGGGGTAGCGGGGACTACAAAAACATTCAGTACTTC
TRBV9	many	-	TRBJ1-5	CASSVGGPGMPQHF	TGTGCCAGCAGCGTCGGTGGTCCTGGGATGCCCCAGCATTTT
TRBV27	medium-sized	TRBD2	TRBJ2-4	CASRDLAGAKNIQYF	TGTGCCAGCAGGGATCTAGCGGGGGCCAAAAACATTCAGTACTTC
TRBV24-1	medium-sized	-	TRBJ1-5	CATSAGDNQPQHF	TGTGCCACCAGTGCAGGGGACAATCAGCCCCAGCATTTT
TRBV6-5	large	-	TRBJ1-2	CASSYSAGRGYTF	TGTGCCAGCAGTTACTCGGCCGGGCGAGGCTACACCTTC
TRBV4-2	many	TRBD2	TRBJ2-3	CASSPTPGLAGGSGTDTQYF	TGTGCCAGCAGCCCAACCCCGGGACTAGCGGGGGGGTCGGGCACAGATACGCAGTATTTT
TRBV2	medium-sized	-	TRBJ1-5	CASSENRLKPQHF	TGTGCCAGCAGTGAAAACAGACTGAAGCCCCAGCATTTT